This record covers a single TCR beta chain. Its antigen remains unknown. The CDR3 is 16 residues long. Germline V gives CDR1 LNHDA, CDR2 SQIVND (reference sequence). The V and J ends lost 3 bases and 5 bases respectively, with 20 bases between them. Genomic DNA constituted the template upon which TCR beta VDJ and CDR3 profiling was performed. TCRdb recomputed calls from the reads with MiXCR, one row per CDR3 protein. The table shows approximately 180,000 distinct CDR3 sequences, with 48% occurring only once. This specimen comes from a study of CD8+CD57+ T cells in acquired aplastic anemia. Whole-study context: Sorted CD4+ plus CD8+ cells gave DNA averaging roughly 3.2 ug.

Study-level findings and limits: No significant patient-versus-control difference appeared in CD8+ Simpson's diversity.

Patients selected for sequencing had displayed CD8+CD57+ cell expansion by flow cytometry. The patients, all of them, had severe acquired aplastic anemia. Sampling of blood occurred while the patients had still received no therapy. The TCR comes from a human donor with aplastic anemia. The sequenced sample consisted of sorted CD4+, CD8+, or CD8+CD57+ T cells (not recorded which) from PBMCs. The V gene is TRBV19, the J gene TRBJ2-7; either TRBD1 or TRBD2 may fit D (5 bases each). The chain's CDR3 is CASSMGVGTLRNEQYF. The CDR3 nucleotides are TGTGCCAGTAGTATGGGGGTGGGGACCCTAAGGAACGAGCAGTACTTC.